The present T cell receptor (beta chain) was sequenced within a study of T-cell memory formation after mild COVID-19. Looking at the study overall: Clusters were largely donor specific.

The J segment lost 12 bases and the V segment lost 4 bases, leaving 7 bases of the junction unmatched. This CDR3 is 12 amino acids long. CDR1 SGHRS and CDR2 YFSETQ come from the germline V gene. TCRalpha and TCRbeta libraries used 5'RACE with constant-segment primers and UMIs. TCRdb reprocessed the 5' RACE reads via MiXCR and lists one record per CDR3 protein. Here the sample spans 400,000 to 550,000 distinct CDR3 sequences, 20% to 30% being singletons. Findings and caveats of the study: There was no confirmation that second-wave clones peaking on day 37 were SARS-CoV-2 specific.

This clonotype was counted a single time. What it binds is unknown. This receptor was identified in an adult woman who had mild COVID-19 (a few samples of this study predate the infection). Cell type and time point are not known. Sequences were obtained from PBMCs or a T cell subset sorted from them (not recorded which). This rearrangement joins TRBV5-1 to TRBJ2-1, with TRBD2 identical over 7 bases. CDR3 residues: CASSPGTIRQFF. CDR3 coding DNA: TGCGCCAGCAGCCCCGGGACTATTCGGCAGTTCTTC. Using reference TRBV5-1 and TRBJ2-1 for the parts outside the CDR3, the full variable domain is KAGVTQTPRYLIKTRGQQVTLSCSPISGHRSVSWYQQTPGQGLQFLFEYFSETQRNKGNFPGRFSGRQFSNSRSEMNVSTLELGDSALYLCASSPGTIRQFFGPGTRLTVL.